A single sample is the source of the 30 T cell receptor beta chains below, sequenced in a study of metastatic and nonmetastatic thyroid tumors. The entire patient cohort was treatment-naive prior to thyroid surgery. MiXCR was used by TCRdb to re-call the PCR reads. The table has under 20,000 clones, 27% seen once. The specimen sequenced was adjacent normal tissue. These receptors were taken from a female donor with papillary thyroid cancer or a benign thyroid nodule (not recorded which). Some clones in this sample may be carry-over from other donors' samples.

This sequence joins TRBV5-1 and TRBJ2-7; no firm D call. The ends were cut back, 0 bases at V and 0 bases at J, with 10 bases in the middle. CDR3 length equals 15 residues. Germline values: CDR1 SGHRS, CDR2 YFSETQ. DNA for the CDR3: TGCGCCAGCAGCTTGGGGTCAGTCATCTCCTACGAGCAGTACTTC. Translated, it gives CASSLGSVISYEQYF. Full variable domain (missing parts from reference TRBV5-1 and TRBJ2-7): KAGVTQTPRYLIKTRGQQVTLSCSPISGHRSVSWYQQTPGQGLQFLFEYFSETQRNKGNFPGRFSGRQFSNSRSEMNVSTLELGDSALYLCASSLGSVISYEQYFGPGTRLTVT.

This clone was counted only a few times. Written as DNA, the CDR3 is TGTGCCAGCAGGAAGAATCCGGGGACCTACGAGCAGTACTTC. Translated: CASRKNPGTYEQYF. The rearrangement uses TRBV6-4 and TRBJ2-7; perhaps TRBD2 as D (5 bases). Trimming shortened V by 6 bases and J by 2 bases, and 14 bases separated the two germline ends. Germline V gene data show CDR1 as MRHNA and CDR2 as SNTAGT. This CDR3 is built from 14 residues.

This clone occurred a few times. V gene TRBV2 combines with J gene TRBJ2-3; D not resolved. Trimming removed 5 bases at V and 8 bases at J, with 11 bases between. Germline V lookup: CDR1 SNHLY, CDR2 FYNNEI. This CDR3 has 12 residues. CDR3: CASSLDGATQYF. CDR3 in DNA: TGTGCCAGCAGTCTCGACGGAGCTACGCAGTATTTT.

This clone is judged medium-sized. This specimen includes other DNA sequences encoding the same CDR3. This rearrangement joins TRBV20-1 to TRBJ2-7, with 12 positions matching TRBD1. This CDR3 is 13 amino acids long. With 6 bases clipped from V and 5 bases from J, the junction kept 5 bases outside the gene matches. From germline, CDR1 is DFQATT and CDR2 SNEGSKA (reference sequence). The CDR3 region is CSARDRGRNEQYF. The CDR3 DNA reads TGCAGTGCCAGGGACAGGGGGCGAAACGAGCAGTACTTC.

The chain uses TRBV5-4 and TRBJ2-7; tentative D call: TRBD1 (6 bases). Trimming cost V 2 bases and J 6 bases, with 15 bases left between them. This CDR3 spans 14 amino acids. Looked up from germline, CDR1 is SGHNT and CDR2 is YYREEE (reference sequence). The CDR3 spells CASSLDRFSGEQYF. The CDR3 nucleotides are TGTGCCAGCAGCTTAGACAGGTTTTCTGGCGAGCAGTACTTC.

This clone came up a few times. This rearrangement joins TRBV20-1 to TRBJ2-5; 10 positions match TRBD2. V gave up 0 bases and J gave up 5 bases; unmatched junction bases: 12. The CDR3 length is 17 residues. Per germline, CDR1 DFQATT and CDR2 SNEGSKA (reference sequence). The CDR3 reads CSARDLSGRAAGETQYF. CDR3 coding DNA: TGCAGTGCTAGAGACTTGAGCGGGAGGGCCGCCGGGGAGACCCAGTACTTC.

The rearrangement uses TRBV7-2 and TRBJ2-7; D is uncertain. Germline loops: CDR1 SGHTA, CDR2 FQGNSA. The CDR3 extends over 14 amino acids. The V gene lost 3 bases and the J gene lost 1 base, with 10 bases spanning the gap. In nucleotides, the CDR3 is TGTGCCAGCAGCTTCCGTGGCAGATCCTACGAGCAGTACTTC. This codes for CASSFRGRSYEQYF.

This chain uses TRBV7-3 with TRBJ2-1; D is possibly TRBD2 (6 bases). Germline-derived CDR1 and CDR2 are SGHTA and FQGTGA. V dropped 3 bases and J dropped 6 bases, with 6 bases sitting between them. CDR3 length equals 12 residues. The chain's CDR3 is CASSFSGNEQFF. The CDR3 DNA sequence: TGTGCCAGCAGCTTTAGCGGCAATGAGCAGTTCTTC.

The chain couples TRBV27 to TRBJ2-3; 8 nucleotides agree with TRBD2. V was pared by 2 bases and J by 7 bases, with 8 bases of the junction left unmatched. The germline V gene encodes CDR1 MNHEY and CDR2 SMNVEV (reference sequence). The CDR3 length is 15 residues. This CDR3 is CASSLLGGGRNTQYF. The CDR3 region has the DNA TGTGCCAGCAGTTTACTTGGCGGGGGGAGGAATACGCAGTATTTT.

The chain carries TRBV12-3 or TRBV12-4 and TRBJ2-1; D is unclear. This CDR3 is 12 amino acids long. The V end was cut by 7 bases, the J end by 9 bases, with 13 bases between. CDR3 amino acids: CASTHRMGEQFF. Here the CDR3 DNA reads TGTGCCAGCACCCATCGAATGGGTGAGCAGTTCTTC.

This clone occurred a few times. The V and J genes are TRBV2 and TRBJ2-1, with D unresolved. The V end was cut by 3 bases, the J end by 4 bases, with 7 bases between. Germline values: CDR1 SNHLY, CDR2 FYNNEI. The CDR3 contains 13 residues. In DNA form, the CDR3 reads TGTGCCAGCAGTGACGAACAGTACAATGAGCAGTTCTTC. Protein product: CASSDEQYNEQFF. Full variable domain (remainder filled in from reference TRBV2 and TRBJ2-1): EPEVTQTPSHQVTQMGQEVILRCVPISNHLYFYWYRQILGQKVEFLVSFYNNEISEKSEIFDDQFSVERPDGSNFTLKIRSTKLEDSAMYFCASSDEQYNEQFFGPGTRLTVL.

This clone occurred a few times. DNA for the CDR3: TGTGCCAGCACCCGACAGGGGAACTATGGCTACACCTTC. Its protein product is CASTRQGNYGYTF. The chain couples TRBV6-1 to TRBJ1-2; TRBD1 matches 8 bases. The CDR3 spans 13 residues. With V trimmed by 7 bases and J by 2 bases, 3 bases remained unmatched. CDR1 is MNHNS, CDR2 SASEGT, per germline.

The chain couples TRBV11-3 to TRBJ2-5; no reliable D call. Per germline, CDR1 SGHNT and CDR2 YENEEA. The CDR3 has 11 residues. V was clipped by 2 bases and J by 5 bases, with 3 bases between them. DNA of the CDR3: TGTGCCAGCAGCTTACAGGAGACCCAGTACTTC. As protein: CASSLQETQYF.

This clone came up a few times. The genes are TRBV6-5 and TRBJ2-6; no reliable D call. CDR3 length: 15 residues. CDR1 is MNHEY, CDR2 SVGAGI, per germline. Trimming removed 2 bases from V and 2 bases from J, with 7 bases in between. The CDR3 nucleotides are TGTGCCAGCAGTTACCTTATCGCTGGGGCCAACGTCCTGACTTTC. This codes for CASSYLIAGANVLTF.

The V gene is TRBV7-2, the J gene TRBJ2-7; D is possibly TRBD1 (6 bases). This CDR3 region has 13 residues. Germline CDR1 and CDR2: SGHTA and FQGNSA. The germline V and J ends were trimmed by 1 base and 4 bases, with 8 bases remaining between them. CDR3 bases: TGTGCCAGCAGCTTAGTAGGGGGTTACGAGCAGTACTTC. Translation gives CASSLVGGYEQYF.

The rearrangement links TRBV5-1 to TRBJ1-1; D is possibly TRBD1 (6 bases). Germline V gene sequence: CDR1 SGHRS, CDR2 YFSETQ. This CDR3 comprises 15 residues. The V end lost 6 bases, the J end lost 1 base, and 16 bases lay between the germline ends. The CDR3 sequence: CASKVSRQENTEAFF. The CDR3 DNA sequence: TGCGCCAGCAAAGTCTCCAGACAGGAGAACACTGAAGCTTTCTTT.

The chain joins TRBV7-2 to TRBJ2-1; TRBD2 is a possible D gene (6 bases). This CDR3 comprises 14 residues. The V gene's germline CDR1 is SGHTA and CDR2 FQGNSA. V was pared by 5 bases and J by 6 bases, with 14 bases between. The CDR3 nucleotides read TGTGCCAGCAGCGCATTTCTAGCGTTCAATGAGCAGTTCTTC. This gives the protein CASSAFLAFNEQFF.

This clone has only a few counts. The V gene is TRBV27, the J gene TRBJ2-7; 8 bases fit TRBD1. This CDR3 has 13 amino acids. Germline CDR1 MNHEY, CDR2 SMNVEV (reference sequence). V dropped 6 bases and J dropped 6; count of bases not matched to a gene: 7. CDR3 sequence: CASRTGARGEQYF. The CDR3 DNA is TGTGCCAGCAGGACAGGGGCGAGGGGCGAGCAGTACTTC.

The chain employs TRBV6-5 and TRBJ1-6; D is undetermined. V was shortened by 2 bases and J by 5 bases, with 13 bases between the two germline ends. This CDR3 region has 16 residues. CDR1 MNHEY and CDR2 SVGAGI come from the germline V gene. Here the CDR3 reads CASSYTSNGHNSPLHF. The CDR3 DNA follows: TGTGCCAGCAGTTACACCTCTAACGGTCATAATTCACCCCTCCACTTT.

The genes are TRBV6-1 and TRBJ2-7, with 9 bases aligning to TRBD2. The CDR3 consists of 13 residues. The V segment lost 5 bases and the J segment 3 bases; nucleotides outside the gene matches: 2. Germline V gene data show CDR1 as MNHNS and CDR2 as SASEGT. The CDR3 nucleotides are TGTGCCAGCAGTCTGACTAGCGGCTACGAGCAGTACTTC. It encodes CASSLTSGYEQYF.

The genes are TRBV20-1 and TRBJ2-2; no reliable D call. Germline V CDR1 and CDR2: DFQATT, SNEGSKA (reference sequence). Trimming stripped 3 bases from V and 7 bases from J, with 12 bases between. The CDR3 contains 13 residues. CDR3 nucleotides: TGCAGTGCTAGGCGGAGTTCGTTCGGGGAGCTGTTTTTT. Translation: CSARRSSFGELFF.

The rearrangement joins TRBV7-6 to TRBJ1-1; weak D call: TRBD1 (5 bases). The CDR3 is made up of 14 amino acids. Germline V CDR1 and CDR2: SGHVS, FNYEAQ. V was shortened by 0 bases and J by 0 bases, with 5 bases between the two germline ends. This CDR3 reads CASSLAGVNTEAFF. The CDR3 region has the DNA TGTGCCAGCAGCTTAGCAGGGGTGAACACTGAAGCTTTCTTT.

This clone was seen at least ten times. The chain combines TRBV27 with TRBJ2-5; TRBD2 matches at 9 bases. Germline V CDR1 and CDR2: MNHEY, SMNVEV (reference sequence). This CDR3 has 14 amino acids. V shed 3 bases, J shed 5 bases, and the junction held 4 bases outside the gene matches. This chain's CDR3 is CASSFLAGRETQYF. CDR3 in DNA: TGTGCCAGCAGTTTTCTAGCGGGACGTGAGACCCAGTACTTC.

This clone was detected a few times. This chain joins TRBV6-1 and TRBJ1-2, with a possible D match to TRBD1 (6 bases). Looked up from germline, CDR1 is MNHNS and CDR2 is SASEGT. The V end was cut by 6 bases, the J end by 6 bases, with 17 bases between. The CDR3 totals 14 residues. The CDR3 nucleotides are TGTGCCAGCAGCGTACCGACGAGGGGGGATGGCTACACCTTC. Protein: CASSVPTRGDGYTF.

The chain is built from TRBV11-3 and TRBJ2-7; D call uncertain. Germline CDR1 and CDR2: SGHNT and YENEEA. V was clipped by 2 bases and J by 3 bases, with 8 bases between them. This CDR3 has 13 amino acids. The DNA for the CDR3 is TGTGCCAGCAGCTTAAGTATGGGCTACGAGCAGTACTTC. Its translation is CASSLSMGYEQYF.

As concerns this clone: Germline is not matched at one junction end, which may reflect a read error. The rearrangement links TRBV10-1 to TRBJ2-7, with 7 positions matching TRBD1. CDR1 WNHNN and CDR2 SYGVQD come from the germline V gene (reference sequence). The CDR3 totals 15 residues. The CDR3: CASSEGTDGPYEQYF. Here the CDR3 DNA reads TGCGCCAGCAGTGAAGGGACAGACGGACCCTACGAACAGTACTTC.

The genes are TRBV5-4 and TRBJ2-1, with 11 bases matching TRBD2. Germline V gives CDR1 SGHNT, CDR2 YYREEE (reference sequence). Losses at the gene ends were 3 bases for V and 6 bases for J; bases not matched to a gene: 8. CDR3 length: 16 amino acids. CDR3 sequence reads: CASSYDLAGGINEQFF. The CDR3 DNA follows: TGTGCCAGCAGCTACGACTTAGCGGGAGGGATCAATGAGCAGTTCTTC.

The genes are TRBV28 and TRBJ2-3, with D maybe TRBD1 (5 bases). Trimming took off 5 bases at V and 6 bases at J, with 24 bases between the two ends. The germline CDR1 and CDR2 sequences are MDHEN and SYDVKM. CDR3 length equals 17 residues. Written as DNA, the CDR3 is TGTGCCAGCAGTACAATTCAGGGAACTACGGCTTCGGATACGCAGTATTTT. Amino acids: CASSTIQGTTASDTQYF.

This clone is classed as medium-sized (0.01 to 0.1%). The chain is built from TRBV9 and TRBJ2-3, with TRBD1 matching 7 bases. The germline V gene encodes CDR1 SGDLS and CDR2 YYNGEE. The length of the CDR3 is 17 residues. V lost 4 bases, J lost 2 bases, and 13 bases stayed unmatched. The CDR3 DNA is TGTGCCAGCAGCAGCCGACCCGGGACAGACTCCACAGATACGCAGTATTTT. This translates into CASSSRPGTDSTDTQYF.

This clone was counted between two and nine times. The V and J genes are TRBV30 and TRBJ2-7; no definite D call. This CDR3 has 14 residues. Germline V gene lookup returns CDR1 GTSNPN and CDR2 SVGIG (reference sequence). Trimming cost V 4 bases and J 0 bases, with 13 bases left between them. The CDR3 sequence: CAWKTDRRSYEQYF. The CDR3 nucleotides read TGTGCCTGGAAAACGGACCGCCGCTCCTACGAGCAGTACTTC.